This record covers a single T cell receptor (beta chain). The source of the sample is a study of blood T cell repertoires in COVID-19. Study information: Collection of acute and convalescent COVID-19 samples took place in the United States, Italy and Spain. Sources were T cells, B-cell-depleted T cells, or PBMCs; the material itself was cDNA or gDNA.

Only in-frame clones appear in the TCRdb table, and some are missing; sequencing was by immunoSEQ multiplex PCR. Of 300,000 to 350,000 clones in the sample, about nine tenths were seen once. The source is a man aged 18 to 29 with active or convalescent COVID-19. Sequencing input: peripheral blood.

CDR3 protein: CATSDLRGTGAQPQHF. The CDR3 coding sequence is TGTGCCACCAGTGATTTGAGGGGGACAGGTGCCCAGCCCCAGCATTTT. The rearrangement uses TRBV24-1 and TRBJ1-5, with 8 positions matching TRBD1. The junction had 7 bases not matched to a gene; V was cut back by 0 bases and J by 7 bases. This CDR3 is 16 amino acids long. Germline CDR1 KGHDR, CDR2 SFDVKD.